This T cell receptor beta chain was documented in a study of graft-versus-host responses after intestinal transplantation. As for the study in general: Among the recipients, transplants were multivisceral, liver-intestinal, or isolated intestinal. Induction with anti-thymocyte globulin, then tacrolimus and steroids for around three years, was given to all recipients. Study-level results: Some patients had graft-donor T cell macrochimerism. In their allografts, the ratios of graft-versus-host to host-versus-graft T cell clones were high. Recipient marrow harbored GvH clones, some of which surfaced first in ileum or blood.

TCRdb's copy holds only in-frame clones and misses some; the assay was immunoSEQ multiplex PCR. This table holds tens of thousands of clones, 94% found once. In its sample, this clone was seen once. Its antigen is undetermined. Per the germline V gene, CDR1 is SNHLY and CDR2 is FYNNEI. CDR3 size: 15 residues. V was clipped by 6 bases and J by 3 bases, with 12 bases between them. This clonotype originated in a human patient who received an intestinal transplant, so some T cells may come from the graft donor. This rearrangement joins TRBV2 to TRBJ1-6; D may be TRBD1 (6 bases). The sequenced sample was PBMCs, obtained 156 days after intestinal transplant. The CDR3, as DNA: TGTGCCAGCAGACACAGGGTTTTCTATAATTCACCCCTCCACTTT. Residues: CASRHRVFYNSPLHF.